The source of this T cell receptor beta chain is a study of beta chain features in type 1 diabetes. The whole isolated RNA underwent reverse transcription, so sequencing captured expressed TCRB transcripts. Here immunoSEQ multiplex PCR was the method, and the copy in TCRdb shows in-frame clones only, minus some. The data contain around 250,000 clones, approximately 20% of them singletons. Study results and limitations: A moderate, significant TCRB CDR3 shortening appeared in type 1 diabetes across four CD4+ subsets. Insertions were fewer and deletions more numerous at VDJ junctions in type 1 diabetes patients.

Of note for this clone: What it binds is not known.

This receptor was obtained from a woman in her thirties or forties with type 1 diabetes. The sequenced material came from naive CD4+ T cells from blood.

The CDR3 region is CASSLSWAKETQYF. The CDR3 nucleotides read TGTGCCAGCAGTTTAAGTTGGGCCAAAGAGACCCAGTACTTC. This chain links TRBV27 with TRBJ2-5; D uncertain. The germline V gene encodes CDR1 MNHEY and CDR2 SMNVEV (reference sequence). Trimming removed 2 bases at V and 3 bases at J, with 10 bases between. The CDR3 has 14 amino acids.